The 2 T cell receptor beta chains given below trace back to one sample, sequenced in a study of response to subunit inactivated influenza vaccine. Each CDR3 protein is one row after TCRdb ran MiXCR on the RT-PCR reads. The sample has around 570,000 distinct CDR3 sequences; under 9% are singletons. The sample consisted of PBMCs from blood, taken roughly 24 months after vaccination. These receptors originate from a man aged 50 to 69 who received an inactivated influenza vaccine.

This clonotype was seen a few times. The rearrangement uses TRBV6-2 or TRBV6-3 and TRBJ2-3; 13 bases are shared with TRBD2. The CDR3 is 15 residues long. CDR1 MNHEY and CDR2 SVGEGT come from the germline V gene. The trim removed 6 bases at V and 9 bases at J, leaving 9 bases unmatched. The CDR3 DNA is TGTGCCAGCAGCCGGGGACTAGCGGGGACTGAGACGCAGTATTTT. Translated, it gives CASSRGLAGTETQYF.

This clonotype was counted only a few times. The genes are TRBV12-3 or TRBV12-4 and TRBJ1-4; a weak D match, TRBD1 (5 bases). The CDR3 runs to 15 residues. V was cut by 8 bases and J by 11 bases, with 24 bases left in between. The CDR3 DNA sequence: TGTGCCAGCCTCAGATCATTACGCGGGGGGGAGAAACTGTTTTTT. This translates into CASLRSLRGGEKLFF.